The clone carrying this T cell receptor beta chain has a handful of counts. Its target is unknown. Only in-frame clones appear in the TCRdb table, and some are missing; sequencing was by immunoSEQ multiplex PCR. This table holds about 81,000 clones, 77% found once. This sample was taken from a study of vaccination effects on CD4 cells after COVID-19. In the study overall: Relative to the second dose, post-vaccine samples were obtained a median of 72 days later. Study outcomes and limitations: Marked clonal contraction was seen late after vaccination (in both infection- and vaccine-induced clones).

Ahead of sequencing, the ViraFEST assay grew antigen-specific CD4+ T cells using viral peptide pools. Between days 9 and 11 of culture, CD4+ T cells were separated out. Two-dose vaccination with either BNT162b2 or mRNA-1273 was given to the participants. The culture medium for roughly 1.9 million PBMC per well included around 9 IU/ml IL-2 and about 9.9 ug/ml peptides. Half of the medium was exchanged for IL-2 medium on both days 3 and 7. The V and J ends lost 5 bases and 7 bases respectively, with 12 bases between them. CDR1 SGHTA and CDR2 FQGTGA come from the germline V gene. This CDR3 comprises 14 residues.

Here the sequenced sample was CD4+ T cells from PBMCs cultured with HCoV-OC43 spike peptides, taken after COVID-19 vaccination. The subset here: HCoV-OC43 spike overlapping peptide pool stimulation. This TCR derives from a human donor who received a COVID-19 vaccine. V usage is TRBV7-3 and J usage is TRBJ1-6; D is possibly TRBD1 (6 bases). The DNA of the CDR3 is TGTGCCAGCAGCCTACACAGGGCCAATTCACCCCTCCACTTT. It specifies CASSLHRANSPLHF.